Listed below are T cell receptor beta chains from one sample, sequenced in a study of blood T cell repertoires in COVID-19. Sequenced by immunoSEQ multiplex PCR; TCRdb stores in-frame clones only, minus some. The sample records 50,000 to 60,000 clones, roughly 80% being singletons. Sequenced: peripheral blood. Receptor source: a human donor in a cohort sampled during active or convalescent COVID-19. The CDR3 runs from the conserved cysteine through the conserved F or W. A D gene is named only where the DNA matches it firmly. Clone size is shown for a subset of rows, as once, few, many or a class of expanded clone.

v_gene,j_gene,abundance,d_gene,CDR3aa,CDR3nt
TRBV14,TRBJ1-2,many,-,CASGFGFGYTF,TGTGCCAGCGGCTTCGGGTTCGGCTACACCTTC
TRBV10-3,TRBJ1-3,-,TRBD1,CAISDSGTAGNTIYF,TGTGCCATCAGTGACTCCGGGACAGCTGGAAACACCATATATTTT
TRBV11-2,TRBJ2-1,once,TRBD2,CASTKTSGGLNEQFF,TGTGCCAGCACCAAGACTAGCGGGGGTTTGAATGAGCAGTTCTTC
TRBV4-2,TRBJ1-2,once,TRBD1,CASSQEVGQGLYGYTF,TGTGCCAGCAGCCAAGAAGTGGGACAGGGGCTCTATGGCTACACCTTC
TRBV6-6,TRBJ1-5,-,-,CAIGRAKNQPQHF,TGTGCCATTGGGAGGGCAAAGAATCAGCCCCAGCATTTT
TRBV24-1,TRBJ2-7,-,-,CATSDNRSPTRQYF,TGTGCCACCAGTGATAATAGGAGCCCTACGAGGCAGTACTTC
TRBV9,TRBJ1-3,-,TRBD1,CASSPQGQSSGNTIYF,TGTGCCAGCAGCCCCCAGGGACAGAGCTCTGGAAACACCATATATTTT
TRBV4-1,TRBJ1-2,-,-,CASSRTRDINYGYTF,TGCGCCAGCAGCCGGACCCGGGACATTAACTATGGCTACACCTTC
TRBV29-1,TRBJ1-1,once,-,CSVTPGSYGTEAFF,TGCAGCGTGACGCCAGGGTCCTATGGCACTGAAGCTTTCTTT
TRBV12-3/TRBV12-4,TRBJ1-2,-,TRBD1,CASSLTGGNGYTF,TGTGCCAGCAGTTTGACAGGGGGAAACGGCTACACCTTC
TRBV6-2/TRBV6-3,TRBJ2-7,-,TRBD1,CASSLGQGAFEQYF,TGTGCCAGCAGCCTAGGACAGGGGGCGTTCGAGCAGTACTTC
TRBV7-8,TRBJ2-2,few,-,CASSLRTGYTGELFF,TGTGCCAGCAGCCTGCGAACAGGGTACACCGGGGAGCTGTTTTTT
TRBV7-6,TRBJ2-7,-,-,CASSLNYGEQYF,TGTGCCAGCAGCCTTAATTACGGCGAGCAGTACTTC
TRBV19,TRBJ1-2,-,TRBD1,CASRPGTGTGYGYTF,TGTGCCAGTCGACCCGGGACAGGTACGGGGTATGGCTACACCTTC
TRBV19,TRBJ1-2,once,-,CASSARDTNYGYTF,TGTGCCAGTAGTGCGAGGGACACCAACTATGGCTACACCTTC
TRBV6-6,TRBJ1-1,-,-,CASTPRGGTEAFF,TGTGCCAGCACCCCCCGGGGGGGCACTGAAGCTTTCTTT